The T cell receptor beta chain under discussion was sequenced for a study of T-cell reconstitution after alpha-beta-depleted transplantation in children. General observations from the study: The origin of high day-60 TCRbeta diversity in some patients lay in surviving recipient T cells and thymic progenitors. Newly generated T cells supplied most T-cell counts and diversity one year post-transplant. There were reportedly several hundred expanded graft clones from which alpha-beta T cells came about two months after transplant.

Unique molecular identifiers were built into the TCRbeta library. In TCRdb, the PCR reads were re-called with MiXCR into one record per CDR3 protein. The table shows over 150,000 distinct CDR3 sequences, with approximately 6.9% occurring only once. This clonotype was recorded at least ten times. Antigen: not known. The junction had 5 bases not matched to a gene; V was cut back by 5 bases and J by 5 bases. The CDR3 is 14 amino acids. The sequence derives from a boy aged 2 to 9 with acute lymphoblastic leukemia, due to receive a stem cell transplant. Specimen: PBMCs, collected before TCRalphabeta/CD19-depleted stem cell transplant. V and J are TRBV12-3 or TRBV12-4 and TRBJ1-5, with TRBD1 identical over 8 bases. In DNA form, the CDR3 reads TGTGCCAGCAGTCCGGACAGGGACGATCAGCCCCAGCATTTT. It specifies CASSPDRDDQPQHF.